Each of the 11 T cell receptor beta chains below was sequenced from the same sample in a study of metastatic and nonmetastatic thyroid tumors (TCRdb year 2020). Library preparation used PCR. Sequencing instrument: Illumina HiSeq 4000. TCRdb trimmed the raw reads at Q25, called clones with MiXCR and kept productive beta chains. In all, the sample holds 25,000 to 30,000 clones, and 15% of those were seen once. The ten largest clones add up to 15% to 18% of the sample. Before undergoing thyroid surgery, none of the patients had been given any kind of treatment. The sample was blood. The receptors were sampled from a male donor with papillary thyroid cancer or a benign thyroid nodule (not recorded which). Some clones in this sample may be carry-over from other donors' samples.

This chain links TRBV18 with TRBJ1-2; 11 nucleotides line up with TRBD1. CDR1 and CDR2 from the germline V gene are KGHSH and LQKENI. Unmatched junction bases numbered 7, after V lost 1 base and J lost 6 bases. This CDR3 has 16 residues. CDR3 loop: CASSPQARTGGHGYTF. The CDR3 region has the DNA TGTGCCAGCTCACCACAGGCTAGGACAGGGGGCCATGGCTACACCTTC.

This clone was recorded at least ten times. The chain couples TRBV24-1 to TRBJ2-1; 9 nucleotides align to TRBD1. The germline gives CDR1 KGHDR, CDR2 SFDVKD. The CDR3 has 13 residues. The trim removed 4 bases at V and 12 bases at J, leaving 6 bases unmatched. The chain's CDR3 is CATSEPGTGRQFF. The CDR3 DNA reads as TGTGCCACCAGTGAACCCGGGACAGGGAGGCAGTTCTTC.

In its sample, this clone was seen many times. This chain joins TRBV20-1 and TRBJ1-5, with TRBD1 identical over 7 bases. With V trimmed by 2 bases and J by 7 bases, 11 bases remained unmatched. The CDR3 consists of 15 residues. Germline CDR1 DFQATT, CDR2 SNEGSKA (reference sequence). In DNA, the CDR3 is TGCAGTGCTAGATTCTCCTCGACAGGGCCCCAGCCCCAGCATTTT. Protein: CSARFSSTGPQPQHF.

In this sample, this clone turned up many times. This chain joins TRBV28 and TRBJ2-1; possibly TRBD1 for D (5 bases). CDR1 and CDR2 from the germline V gene are MDHEN and SYDVKM. The CDR3 runs to 13 residues. V was shortened by 4 bases and J by 8 bases, with 12 bases between the two germline ends. As DNA, the CDR3 is TGTGCCAGCAGTTCCGCTAGGGGTGATGAGCAGTTCTTC. This codes for CASSSARGDEQFF.

The gene calls are TRBV30 and TRBJ1-1; D gene unclear. The V and J ends lost 5 bases and 4 bases respectively, with 11 bases between them. This CDR3 comprises 12 residues. The V gene's germline CDR1 is GTSNPN and CDR2 SVGIG (reference sequence). The CDR3 DNA reads TGTGCCTGGGGTACAGTTGGCACTGAAGCTTTCTTT. Translation gives CAWGTVGTEAFF.

This clone was seen ten or more times. The V call is TRBV19, the J call TRBJ2-3, with D perhaps matching TRBD2 (5 bases). Trimming removed 2 bases at V and 6 bases at J, with 15 bases between. CDR1 and CDR2 (germline): LNHDA, SQIVND (reference sequence). This CDR3 has 15 amino acids. The CDR3: CASSIFTGSADTQYF. CDR3 coding DNA: TGTGCCAGTAGTATATTTACGGGATCGGCGGATACGCAGTATTTT.

This clone was recorded at least ten times. This chain links TRBV20-1 with TRBJ2-1, with 9 bases fitting TRBD2. The V and J ends lost 6 bases and 7 bases, in that order; junction bases with no gene match: 13. The CDR3 extends over 15 amino acids. CDR1 DFQATT and CDR2 SNEGSKA come from the germline V gene (reference sequence). The CDR3 loop is CSALPLAGLWNEQFF. DNA for the CDR3: TGCAGTGCCCTGCCCCTAGCGGGACTCTGGAATGAGCAGTTCTTC.

This clone was counted many times. The chain has TRBV11-2 and TRBJ1-3; no reliable D call. This CDR3 has 13 residues. Germline lookup yields CDR1 SGHAT and CDR2 FQNNGV. V was clipped by 6 bases and J by 5 bases, with 11 bases between them. CDR3 loop: CASSLQVRNTIYF. In DNA, the CDR3 is TGTGCCAGCAGTTTGCAAGTTCGAAACACCATATATTTT.

This clone has only a few counts. The junction departs from the called germline gene at one end, perhaps through a read error. CDR3 DNA sequence: TGTGCCAGCAGCGAAGGGGACCCCCGGGAGCAGTACTTC. This encodes CASSEGDPREQYF. The V call is TRBV6-1, the J call TRBJ2-7; the D call may be TRBD1 or TRBD2 (5 bases each). This CDR3 has 13 residues. The germline V gene encodes CDR1 MNHNS and CDR2 SASEGT.

V gene TRBV6-1 combines with J gene TRBJ2-5, with D possibly TRBD1 on 5 matching bases. The CDR3 totals 15 residues. Looked up from germline, CDR1 is MNHNS and CDR2 is SASEGT. V was clipped by 1 base and J by 4 bases, with 13 bases between them. Here the CDR3 DNA reads TGTGCCAGCAGTGAAGGGACATTGGGCGCAGAGACCCAGTACTTC. Translating gives CASSEGTLGAETQYF.

Ten or more counts support this clone. This chain connects TRBV30 to TRBJ2-1, with 7 bases fitting TRBD1. CDR1 is GTSNPN and CDR2 is SVGIG in the germline V gene (reference sequence). After removal of 6 bases from V and 3 bases from J, the junction contained 14 bases not matched to a gene. This CDR3 is 16 amino acids long. The CDR3 sequence is CACIDPGGFRYNEQFF. The CDR3, as DNA: TGTGCCTGCATTGACCCAGGGGGTTTTCGCTACAATGAGCAGTTCTTC.